The clone carrying this T cell receptor beta chain has just a few counts. No antigen is known for it. This record comes from a study of T cells in Graves' hyperthyroidism and ophthalmopathy. This CDR3 region has 20 residues. Germline CDR1 reads MNHGY; CDR2 reads SVAAGI. V lost 3 bases and J lost 3; bases outside the gene matches: 19. Study results and limitations: Blood also showed most of the thyroid clonotypes that were expanded above 0.001.

RNA transcripts provided the source from which TCR beta CDR3 regions were amplified. The HTBI primer set was used in a first-round RT-PCR of the TCR CDR3. MiXCR, run by TCRdb on the multiplex PCR reads, gives a single entry per CDR3 protein. Of roughly 740,000 distinct CDR3 sequences in the sample, over 15% were seen once. This sequence was found in a man aged 18 to 30 with Graves' hyperthyroidism. This chain joins TRBV6-9 and TRBJ2-3, with 9 bases that match TRBD2. Sequenced sample: blood. The CDR3 loop is CASSYFLAGRGGDRTDTQYF. The CDR3 bases are TGTGCCAGCAGTTACTTCCTAGCGGGAAGAGGGGGAGATCGAACAGATACGCAGTATTTT.